This entry is about one T cell receptor beta chain. Its antigen specificity is not known. No base quality values were provided; no much bigger clone lies one nucleotide off. TCR beta VDJ combination and CDR3 sequence profiling used genomic DNA as the template. An Illumina HiSeq 2000 was used for TCR repertoire sequencing. The paper's data handling went like this. TRBV/TRBJ rearrangement plots, CDR3 size and DJ length profiles, and Simpson's diversity index were used to assess repertoires. The immunodominant clone was defined as the most abundant DNA sequence in deep sequencing data. CDR3 amino acid sequences were screened for sharing across subjects and were compared with published repertoires and the VDJdb database. The public reads were run again by TCRdb, first through fastp at Q25 and then through MiXCR, and only productive beta chains were kept. When rows share a CDR3 protein, they turn into one entry using the most common DNA and genes. The V and J calls and clone size are TCRdb's, not the authors'. Present in this sample are approximately 80,000 distinct CDR3 sequences, about three quarters of which were seen just once. The ten largest clonotypes hold roughly 80% of the sample.

This entry comes from a study of CD8+CD57+ T cells in acquired aplastic anemia listed by TCRdb under 2018. For context, the study as a whole: A mean of 3.2 ug of DNA, ranging from roughly 0.2 to 30 ug, was extracted from sorted CD4+ and CD8+ cells. CD8+CD57+ expansion was defined as frequency above the mean frequency observed in healthy subjects. General findings and caveats noted by the study authors: Between patients and healthy controls, no significant difference in CD8+ Simpson's diversity was found (P=0.060). Although 25 to 30 CD8+ CDR3 sequences were shared by patients and controls, these sequences appeared highly expressed in patients and within the immunodominant clones of patients.

The patients picked for sequencing were ones in whom flow cytometry had shown an expansion of CD8+CD57+ cells. Every patient had a diagnosis of severe acquired aplastic anemia based on International Study of Aplastic Anemia and Agranulocytosis and Camitta criteria. No therapy had been received by the patients at the time of blood sampling. TCR repertoires of sorted CD4+ and CD8+ blood T cells from severe aplastic anemia patients and healthy subjects were deep-sequenced in the study. Patients were enrolled in the USA under clinicaltrials.gov protocols 00001620, 01623167, 00001397, 00071045, 00081523 and 00961064. Ficoll-Paque density gradient centrifugation was used to isolate peripheral blood mononuclear cells. Before DNA was extracted, CD4+ and CD8+ T cells were sorted using either FACS or magnetic beads. The CDR3 contains 14 residues, cysteine and phenylalanine counted. The CDR3 DNA has 42 bases and is translated from base 1. V and J are truncated by 4 bases and 8 bases respectively, leaving an intervening sequence of 14 bases. The germline V gene gives CDR1 as SGHAT and CDR2 as FQNNGV.

The V and J genes are TRBV11-2 and TRBJ2-2, with a weak D call of TRBD2 (6 bases match). Specimen: sorted CD4+, CD8+, or CD8+CD57+ T cells (not recorded which) from PBMCs. This sequence originates from a human donor with aplastic anemia. The encoded CDR3 is CASSSTWEVGELFF. In nucleotide form, the sequence is TGTGCCAGCAGCTCCACGTGGGAGGTGGGGGAGCTGTTTTTT. The full variable domain, completed from the reference TRBV11-2 and TRBJ2-2 proteins outside the CDR3, reads EAGVAQSPRYKIIEKRQSVAFWCNPISGHATLYWYQQILGQGPKLLIQFQNNGVVDDSQLPKDRFSAERLKGVDSTLKIQPAKLEDSAVYLCASSSTWEVGELFFGEGSRLTVL.